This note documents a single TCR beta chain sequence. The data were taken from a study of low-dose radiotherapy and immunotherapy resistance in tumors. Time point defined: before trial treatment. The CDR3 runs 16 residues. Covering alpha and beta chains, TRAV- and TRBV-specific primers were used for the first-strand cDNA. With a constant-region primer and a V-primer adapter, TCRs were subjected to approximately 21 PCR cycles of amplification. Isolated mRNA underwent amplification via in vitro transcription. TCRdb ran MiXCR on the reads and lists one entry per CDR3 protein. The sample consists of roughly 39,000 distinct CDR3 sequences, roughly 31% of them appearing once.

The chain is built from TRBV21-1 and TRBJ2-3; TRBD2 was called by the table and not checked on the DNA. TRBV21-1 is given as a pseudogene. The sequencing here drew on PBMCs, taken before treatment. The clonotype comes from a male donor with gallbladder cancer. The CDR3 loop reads CASSTESGVGTDTQYF. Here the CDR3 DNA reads TGTGCCAGCAGCACGGAAAGCGGGGTGGGGACAGATACGCAGTATTTT.